The sequence of this TCR beta chain was determined in a study of blood T cell repertoires in COVID-19. Whole-study context: Acute and convalescent COVID-19 specimens originated in the United States, Italy and Spain. In each case, the material was cDNA or gDNA derived from T cells, B-cell-depleted T cells, or PBMCs.

The authors' processing: Using reference gene primer amplification, nucleated cell counts were estimated. The method was immunoSEQ multiplex PCR; TCRdb's version includes in-frame clones alone and lacks a portion of them. That table gives V, J and clone size, and the DNA gave D and trimming. In the table there are 200,000 to 250,000 clones, around four fifths of which are singletons. Germline CDR1 SNHLY, CDR2 FYNNEI. J was trimmed by 7 bases and V by 4 bases; bases with no gene match: 9. The CDR3 is 15 amino acids. The V gene is TRBV2, the J gene TRBJ1-4; 7 bases fit TRBD1. The clonotype originates from a woman of 80 years or more with active or convalescent COVID-19. The source material was peripheral blood. The CDR3 DNA reads TGTGCCAGCAGTGGAACCGGGACAGAGGGTGAAAAACTGTTTTTT. Translation: CASSGTGTEGEKLFF.